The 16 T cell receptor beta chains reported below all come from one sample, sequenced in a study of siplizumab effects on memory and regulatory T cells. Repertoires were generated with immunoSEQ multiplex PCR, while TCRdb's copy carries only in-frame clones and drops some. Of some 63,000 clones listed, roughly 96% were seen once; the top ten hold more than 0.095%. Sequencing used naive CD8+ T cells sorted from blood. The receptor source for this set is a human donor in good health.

DNA for the CDR3: TGTGCCAGCACCTCGGGACACAGGAACACCGGGGAGCTGTTTTTT. It yields the protein CASTSGHRNTGELFF. J is TRBJ2-2 and V is TRBV6-5; TRBD1 might be the D (6 bases). The CDR3 consists of 15 residues. Trimming left V 7 bases short and J 1 base short, with 13 bases between. The germline V gene encodes CDR1 MNHEY and CDR2 SVGAGI.

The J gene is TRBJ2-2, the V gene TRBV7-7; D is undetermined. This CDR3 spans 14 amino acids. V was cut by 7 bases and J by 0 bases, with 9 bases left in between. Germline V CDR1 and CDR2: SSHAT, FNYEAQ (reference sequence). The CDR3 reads CASTLGSNTGELFF. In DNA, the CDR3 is TGTGCCAGCACCCTGGGCTCGAACACCGGGGAGCTGTTTTTT. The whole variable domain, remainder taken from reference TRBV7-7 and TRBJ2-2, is GAGVSQSPRYKVTKRGQDVTLRCDPISSHATLYWYQQALGQGPEFLTYFNYEAQPDKSGLPSDRFSAERPEGSISTLTIQRTEQRDSAMYRCASTLGSNTGELFFGEGSRLTVL.

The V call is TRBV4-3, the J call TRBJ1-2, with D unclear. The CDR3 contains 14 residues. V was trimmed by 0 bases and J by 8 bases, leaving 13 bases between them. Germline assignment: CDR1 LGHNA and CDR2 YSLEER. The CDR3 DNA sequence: TGCGCCAGCAGCCAAGAGCGGGGTGGTTTAGGCTACACCTTC. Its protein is CASSQERGGLGYTF.

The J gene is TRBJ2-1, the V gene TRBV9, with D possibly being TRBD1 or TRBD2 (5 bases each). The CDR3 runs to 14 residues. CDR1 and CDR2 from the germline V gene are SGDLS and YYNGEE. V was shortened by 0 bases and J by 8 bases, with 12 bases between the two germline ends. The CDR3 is CASSVVGDSDEQFF. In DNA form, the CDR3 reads TGTGCCAGCAGCGTAGTAGGGGATAGCGATGAGCAGTTCTTC.

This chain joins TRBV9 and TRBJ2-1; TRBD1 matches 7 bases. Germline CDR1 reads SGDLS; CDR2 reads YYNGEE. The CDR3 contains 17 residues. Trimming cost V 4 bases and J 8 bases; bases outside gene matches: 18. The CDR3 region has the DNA TGTGCCAGCAGCCCCCAGACAGGGACAACTCAGTCCTATGAGCAGTTCTTC. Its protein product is CASSPQTGTTQSYEQFF.

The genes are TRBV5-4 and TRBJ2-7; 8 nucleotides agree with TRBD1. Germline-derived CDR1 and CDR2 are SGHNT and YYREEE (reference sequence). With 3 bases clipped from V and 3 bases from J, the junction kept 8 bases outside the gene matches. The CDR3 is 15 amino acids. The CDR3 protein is CASSSDREVGYEQYF. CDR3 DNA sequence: TGTGCCAGCAGCTCGGACAGGGAAGTCGGCTACGAGCAGTACTTC.

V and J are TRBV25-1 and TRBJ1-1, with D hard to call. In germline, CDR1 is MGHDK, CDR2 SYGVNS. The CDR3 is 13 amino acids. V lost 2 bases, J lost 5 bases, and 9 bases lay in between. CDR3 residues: CASSERAGTEAFF. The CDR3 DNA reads TGTGCCAGCAGTGAACGGGCGGGGACTGAAGCTTTCTTT.

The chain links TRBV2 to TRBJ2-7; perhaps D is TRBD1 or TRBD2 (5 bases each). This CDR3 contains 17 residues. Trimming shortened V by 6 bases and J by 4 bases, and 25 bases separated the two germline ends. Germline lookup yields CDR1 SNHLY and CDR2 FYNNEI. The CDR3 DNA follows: TGTGCCAGCAGGCCCGGGCCCCGGGACCTTTTAGGTTACGAGCAGTACTTC. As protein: CASRPGPRDLLGYEQYF.

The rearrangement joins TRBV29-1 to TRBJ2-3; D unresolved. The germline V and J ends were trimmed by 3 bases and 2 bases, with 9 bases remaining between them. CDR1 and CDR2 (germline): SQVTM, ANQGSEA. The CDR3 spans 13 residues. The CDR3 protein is CSVEERYTDTQYF. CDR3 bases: TGCAGCGTTGAGGAACGGTACACAGATACGCAGTATTTT.

CDR3 sequence: CASSGTSETGYTF. The DNA for the CDR3 is TGTGCCAGCAGCGGGACGTCAGAAACTGGCTACACCTTC. This chain links TRBV5-4 with TRBJ1-2, with TRBD1 as a possible D gene (5 bases). Trimming removed 4 bases at V and 7 bases at J, with 14 bases between. Germline values: CDR1 SGHNT, CDR2 YYREEE (reference sequence). The CDR3 spans 13 residues.

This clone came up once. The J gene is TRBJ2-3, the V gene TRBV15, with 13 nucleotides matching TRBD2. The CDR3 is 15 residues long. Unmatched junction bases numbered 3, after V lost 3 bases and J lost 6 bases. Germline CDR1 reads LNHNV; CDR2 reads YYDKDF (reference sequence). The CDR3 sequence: CATSSMTSGGDTQYF. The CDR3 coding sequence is TGTGCCACCAGCAGCATGACTAGCGGGGGGGATACGCAGTATTTT.

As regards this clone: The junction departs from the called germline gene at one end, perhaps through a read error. The CDR3 DNA reads as TGTGCCAGCAGTGAATATGGGGAGCCCTCACTTGGTTTC. As protein: CASSEYGEPSLGF. V usage is TRBV25-1 and J usage is TRBJ2-3, with D perhaps matching TRBD2 (5 bases). The CDR3 sequence is 13 residues long. Per germline, CDR1 MGHDK and CDR2 SYGVNS.

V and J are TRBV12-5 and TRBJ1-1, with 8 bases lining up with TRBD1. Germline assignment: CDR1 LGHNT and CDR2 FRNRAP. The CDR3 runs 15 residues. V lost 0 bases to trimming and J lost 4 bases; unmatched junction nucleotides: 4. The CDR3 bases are TGTGCTAGTGGTTTGGTAACAGGGGGTCTCACTGAAGCTTTCTTT. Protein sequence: CASGLVTGGLTEAFF.

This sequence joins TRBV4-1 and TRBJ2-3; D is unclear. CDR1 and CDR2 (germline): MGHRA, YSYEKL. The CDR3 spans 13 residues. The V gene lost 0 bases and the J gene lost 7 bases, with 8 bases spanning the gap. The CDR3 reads CASSQEGENTQYF. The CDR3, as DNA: TGCGCCAGCAGCCAAGAGGGCGAAAATACGCAGTATTTT.

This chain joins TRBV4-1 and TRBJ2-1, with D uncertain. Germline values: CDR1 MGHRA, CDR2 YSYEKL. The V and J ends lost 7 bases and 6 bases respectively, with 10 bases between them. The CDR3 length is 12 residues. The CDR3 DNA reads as TGCGCCAGCAAGTCAGTTTCCAATGAGCAGTTCTTC. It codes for CASKSVSNEQFF.

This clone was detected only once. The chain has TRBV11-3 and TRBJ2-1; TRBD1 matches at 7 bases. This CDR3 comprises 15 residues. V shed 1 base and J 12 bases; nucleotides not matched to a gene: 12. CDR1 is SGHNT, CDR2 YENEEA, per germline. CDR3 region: CASSLGQGRGQWQFF. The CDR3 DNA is TGTGCCAGCAGCTTAGGACAGGGCAGGGGTCAATGGCAGTTCTTC.